This TCR beta chain appears in the sequencing data of a study of blood T cell repertoires in COVID-19. About the research overall: COVID-19 samples from acute and convalescent phases originated in the United States, Italy and Spain.

Authors' data handling: Reference gene primer amplification gave nucleated cell count estimates. Clones were sequenced by immunoSEQ multiplex PCR, and TCRdb holds only the in-frame ones, with some missing. The DNA was the basis for D and trimming; V, J and clone size are from that table. The table lists about 300,000 clones, about 82% of them singletons. This clone was seen a few times. The CDR3 is 17 amino acids. Germline-derived CDR1 and CDR2 are LNHDA and SQIVND (reference sequence). Trimming removed 4 bases from V and 4 bases from J; junction bases left unmatched: 11. Sequencing was carried out using peripheral blood. This TCR was recovered from a woman aged 45 to 65 with acute or convalescent COVID-19. V is TRBV19 and J is TRBJ2-3; 10 nucleotides agree with TRBD2. The CDR3 coding sequence is TGTGCCAGTAGTAGAGCGGGAGGGCCAGCTATGGCAGATACGCAGTATTTT. Translated, it gives CASSRAGGPAMADTQYF.